These T cell receptor beta chains were read from a single sample in a study of cytomegalovirus exposure and HLA in healthy donors. Produced via immunoSEQ multiplex PCR; TCRdb's table is partial and in-frame only. The data contain over 85,000 clones, 89% of them seen just once; the ten biggest clones take up about 2%. Specimen: PBMCs. The receptor source for this set is a woman younger than 30 in good health and CMV-seronegative. Each CDR3 is given with its conserved first and last residue. Each record gives: clone size, J gene, D gene, V gene, CDR3 DNA, CDR3 protein. D genes are given only for firm matches. Only part of the rows carry a size: once, few, many, or a class if the clone is expanded.

once | TRBJ1-2 | - | TRBV19 | TGTGCCACCCGTGCGGGTGGCGGCTACACCTTC | CATRAGGGYTF
- | TRBJ2-4 | - | TRBV19 | TGTGCCAGTACCCCTAGATCGGGGGTTGAGACCAAAAACATTCAGTACTTC | CASTPRSGVETKNIQYF
- | TRBJ2-3 | - | TRBV27 | TGTGCCAGCAGTTTACTCGGTTCTAGCACAGATACGCAGTATTTT | CASSLLGSSTDTQYF
few | TRBJ1-3 | - | TRBV9 | TGTGCCAGCAGCGTAATGGCAGGGAGAAACACCATATATTTT | CASSVMAGRNTIYF
- | TRBJ2-1 | - | TRBV25-1 | TGTGCCACTATTGCGGGGGCCAACTCCTACAATGAGCAGTTCTTC | CATIAGANSYNEQFF
- | TRBJ1-2 | - | TRBV21-1 | TGTGCCAGCAGTCCAGGGGGGCATGGCTATGGCTACACCTTC | CASSPGGHGYGYTF
once | TRBJ2-7 | TRBD2 | TRBV10-2 | TGCGCCAGCAGACGGACTAGCGGGAGCTTCGGCGAGCAGTACTTC | CASRRTSGSFGEQYF
- | TRBJ2-3 | TRBD2 | TRBV7-6 | TGTGCCAGCAGCTTAGCGGAACCACTAGCGGGAAAAGATACGCAGTATTTT | CASSLAEPLAGKDTQYF
- | TRBJ2-7 | TRBD1 | TRBV27 | TGTGCCAGCAGCCAAGGGGACAGGGGATACGAGCAGTACTTC | CASSQGDRGYEQYF
- | TRBJ1-6 | TRBD1 | TRBV19 | TGTGCCAGTAGGCGACAGGGATCTAATTCACCCCTCCACTTT | CASRRQGSNSPLHF
- | TRBJ1-3 | TRBD1 | TRBV29-1 | TGCAGCGTTGACCGGGACAGGGAGACTGGAAACACCATATATTTT | CSVDRDRETGNTIYF
- | TRBJ2-3 | - | TRBV4-3 | TGCGCCAGCAGCCAAGATCTGCTAGCCTCTAGCACAGATACGCAGTATTTT | CASSQDLLASSTDTQYF
- | TRBJ2-1 | - | TRBV7-3 | TGTGCCAGCAGCTTTAGTTATCCGGGGTACAATGAGCAGTTCTTC | CASSFSYPGYNEQFF
- | TRBJ1-5 | - | TRBV5-1 | TGCGCCAGCAGCCCCGGAGGGAGCAATCAGCCCCAGCATTTT | CASSPGGSNQPQHF
- | TRBJ1-1 | - | TRBV9 | TGTGCCAGCAGCCCCTCGGGGAGTATTAGCACTGAAGCTTTCTTT | CASSPSGSISTEAFF
- | TRBJ2-5 | - | TRBV6-5 | TGTGCCAGCAGTTACTCGAAAGCCTCCCCCAGGGAGACCCAGTACTTC | CASSYSKASPRETQYF
- | TRBJ2-5 | TRBD1 | TRBV5-1 | TGCGCCAGCAGCTTGGGTCAAGGGGGCGGAGAGACCCAGTACTTC | CASSLGQGGGETQYF
- | TRBJ2-3 | TRBD1 | TRBV2 | TGTGCCAGCAGAGCCGGGACAGGGGAAGATACGCAGTATTTT | CASRAGTGEDTQYF
- | TRBJ1-2 | - | TRBV10-1 | TGCGCCAGCAGACCCAACTCGGACAGACTCAAGGACTATGGCTACACCTTC | CASRPNSDRLKDYGYTF
- | TRBJ2-7 | - | TRBV6-6 | TGTGCCAGCAGTTACTCTTCTCAAGGGGGCTCCTACGAGCAGTACTTC | CASSYSSQGGSYEQYF
- | TRBJ2-2 | - | TRBV18 | TGTGCCAGCACTCCCACCGGGGAGCTGTTTTTT | CASTPTGELFF
- | TRBJ2-1 | TRBD2 | TRBV7-2 | TGTGCCAGCAGCTTAGGGCGGGAGAGGGCCAATGAGCAGTTCTTC | CASSLGRERANEQFF
- | TRBJ2-2 | - | TRBV15 | TGTGCCACCAGGACAGACAGGAACACCGGGGAGCTGTTTTTT | CATRTDRNTGELFF
few | TRBJ2-4 | TRBD1 | TRBV5-1 | TGCGCCAGCAGGCTCAACAGGGGTGACATTCAGTACTTC | CASRLNRGDIQYF
- | TRBJ2-2 | - | TRBV11-1 | TGTGCCAGCAGCTTAAGTGTAGGAGCGAACACCGGGGAGCTGTTTTTT | CASSLSVGANTGELFF
- | TRBJ2-1 | TRBD2 | TRBV9 | TGTGCCAGCAGCCATCCCCGCGGGGGGCTGCCCGATGAGCAGTTCTTC | CASSHPRGGLPDEQFF
- | TRBJ2-2 | TRBD1 | TRBV2 | TGTGCCAGCCAAGGACAGGGAAGGAACACCGGGGAGCTGTTTTTT | CASQGQGRNTGELFF
- | TRBJ1-2 | - | TRBV6-5 | TGTGCCAGCAGTCAGGGTTTGGGTGCCTCCACCTTC | CASSQGLGASTF
- | TRBJ1-1 | - | TRBV11-2 | TGTGCCAGCAGCTTAGATCGTTACAGGGTGGAAGGCACTGAAGCTTTCTTT | CASSLDRYRVEGTEAFF
- | TRBJ2-2 | - | TRBV7-9 | TGTGCCAGCAGCCCCAGTTTCGGGGAGAACACCGGGGAGCTGTTTTTT | CASSPSFGENTGELFF
once | TRBJ1-1 | - | TRBV19 | TGTGCCAGTAACCTCAGGGTAGGTCTGAACACTGAAGCTTTCTTT | CASNLRVGLNTEAFF
- | TRBJ2-3 | - | TRBV5-1 | TGCGCCAGCAGCTATGGGGAGAGCACAGATACGCAGTATTTT | CASSYGESTDTQYF
- | TRBJ2-1 | - | TRBV7-9 | TGTGCCAGCAGCCCCGTGTGGGTCCGAGGGGGCAATGAGCAGTTCTTC | CASSPVWVRGGNEQFF
- | TRBJ2-7 | TRBD2 | TRBV9 | TGTGCCAGCAGCGTAGATGGCGGGACTACTGCCTACGAGCAGTACTTC | CASSVDGGTTAYEQYF
- | TRBJ1-4 | - | TRBV9 | TGTGCCAGCAGCGGCTCCACGGGGGGGTCCAATGAAAAACTGTTTTTT | CASSGSTGGSNEKLFF
once | TRBJ2-1 | - | TRBV7-3 | TGTGCCAGCAGCTTAGGTTTACAGGCACCCAGTGAGCAGTTCTTC | CASSLGLQAPSEQFF
- | TRBJ1-1 | TRBD1 | TRBV27 | TGTGCCAGCAGCCAAAGGACAGGGGGCATGAACACTGAAGCTTTCTTT | CASSQRTGGMNTEAFF
- | TRBJ1-2 | - | TRBV28 | TGTGCCAGCAGTTTAGGGGGTGCGGGGGGAATTAACTATGGCTACACCTTC | CASSLGGAGGINYGYTF
- | TRBJ2-7 | - | TRBV7-2 | TGTGCCAGCAGCTACACGGGTCCGCCGTTATACGAGCAGTACTTC | CASSYTGPPLYEQYF
few | TRBJ2-7 | TRBD2 | TRBV5-1 | TGCGCCAGCAGCTTCGGGGCTAGCGGGGAGCAGTACTTC | CASSFGASGEQYF
- | TRBJ2-3 | TRBD2 | TRBV6-1 | TGTGCCAGCAGCGAACCGGGACTAGCGGGAAAAAAGCAGTATTTT | CASSEPGLAGKKQYF
once | TRBJ2-1 | - | TRBV6-4 | TGTGCCAGCAGTGACTCACAGGATCTTACGAATGAGCAGTTCTTC | CASSDSQDLTNEQFF